This T cell receptor (beta chain) is from a study of blood T cell repertoires in COVID-19. Overall study: Spain, Italy and the United States supplied samples that represented acute and convalescent COVID-19. Nucleic acid was either cDNA or gDNA, and it came from T cells, B-cell-depleted T cells, or PBMCs.

The CDR3 extends over 12 amino acids. Looked up from germline, CDR1 is MDHEN and CDR2 is SYDVKM. V shed 8 bases and J 6 bases; nucleotides not matched to a gene: 3. Authors' analysis steps: Amplification from reference gene primers served as the basis for estimated nucleated cell counts. Libraries were prepared by immunoSEQ multiplex PCR; TCRdb keeps only in-frame clonotypes and omits some of them. V, J and clone size are taken as reported in that table, and D and trimming were inferred from the DNA itself. The table has about 230,000 clones, approximately 85% seen once. The receptor was isolated from a man aged 40-50 years with acute or convalescent COVID-19. Sample: peripheral blood. The genes are TRBV28 and TRBJ1-2; 10 nucleotides line up with TRBD1. The CDR3 here is CASWTGGHGYTF. As DNA, the CDR3 is TGTGCCAGCTGGACAGGGGGTCATGGCTACACCTTC.